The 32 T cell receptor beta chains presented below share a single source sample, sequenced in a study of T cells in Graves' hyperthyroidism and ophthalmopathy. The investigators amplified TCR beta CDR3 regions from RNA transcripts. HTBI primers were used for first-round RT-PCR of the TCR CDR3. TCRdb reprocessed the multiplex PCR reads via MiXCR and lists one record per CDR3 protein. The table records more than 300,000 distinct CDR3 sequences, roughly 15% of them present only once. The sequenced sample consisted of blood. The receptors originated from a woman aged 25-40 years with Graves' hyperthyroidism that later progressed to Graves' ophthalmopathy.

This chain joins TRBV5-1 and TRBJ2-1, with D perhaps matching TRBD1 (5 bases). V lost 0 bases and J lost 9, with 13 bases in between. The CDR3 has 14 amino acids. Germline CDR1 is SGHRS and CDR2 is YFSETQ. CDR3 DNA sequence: TGCGCCAGCAGCTTGGTTCCAGGGTCGGCTGAGCAGTTCTTC. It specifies CASSLVPGSAEQFF.

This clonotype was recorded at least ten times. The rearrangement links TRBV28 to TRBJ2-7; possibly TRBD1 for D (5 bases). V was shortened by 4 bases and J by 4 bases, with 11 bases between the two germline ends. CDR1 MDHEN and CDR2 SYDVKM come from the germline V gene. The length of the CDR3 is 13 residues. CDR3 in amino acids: CASSSQDRYEQYF. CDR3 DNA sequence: TGTGCCAGCAGTTCCCAAGACAGATACGAGCAGTACTTC.

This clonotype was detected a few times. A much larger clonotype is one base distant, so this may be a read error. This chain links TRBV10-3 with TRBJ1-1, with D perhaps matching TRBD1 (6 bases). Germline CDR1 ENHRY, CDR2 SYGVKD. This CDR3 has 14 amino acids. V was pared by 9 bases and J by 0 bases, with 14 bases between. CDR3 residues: CAIAGETMNTEAFF. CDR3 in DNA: TGTGCCATTGCAGGGGAGACCATGAACACTGAAGCTTTCTTT.

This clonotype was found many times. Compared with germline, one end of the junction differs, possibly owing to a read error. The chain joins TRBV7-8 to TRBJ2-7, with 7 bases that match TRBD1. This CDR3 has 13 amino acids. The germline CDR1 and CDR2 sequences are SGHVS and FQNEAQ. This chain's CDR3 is CASSSPQNRGVDF. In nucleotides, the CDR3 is TGTGCCAGCAGCTCACCCCAGAACAGGGGTGTGGACTTC.

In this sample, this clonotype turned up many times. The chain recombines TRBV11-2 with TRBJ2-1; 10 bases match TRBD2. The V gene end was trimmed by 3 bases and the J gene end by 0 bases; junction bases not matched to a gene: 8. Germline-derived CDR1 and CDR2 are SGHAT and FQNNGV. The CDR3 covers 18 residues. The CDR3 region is CASSFNLAGVSSYNEQFF. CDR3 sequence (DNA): TGTGCCAGCAGCTTTAATCTAGCGGGGGTTAGCTCCTACAATGAGCAGTTCTTC.

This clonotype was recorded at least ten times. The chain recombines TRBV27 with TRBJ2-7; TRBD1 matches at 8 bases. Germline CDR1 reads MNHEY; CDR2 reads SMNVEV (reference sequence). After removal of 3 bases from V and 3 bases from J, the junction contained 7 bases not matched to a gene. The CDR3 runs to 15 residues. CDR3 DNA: TGTGCCAGCAGTTTCCTATCTGACAGGGGCTACGAGCAGTACTTC. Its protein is CASSFLSDRGYEQYF.

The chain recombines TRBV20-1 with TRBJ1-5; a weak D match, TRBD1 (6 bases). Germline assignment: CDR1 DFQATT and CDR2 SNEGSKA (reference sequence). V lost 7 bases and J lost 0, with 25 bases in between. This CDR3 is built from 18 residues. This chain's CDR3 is CSVGGAGALTLSNQPQHF. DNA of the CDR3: TGCAGTGTTGGAGGGGCAGGGGCACTGACCCTTAGCAATCAGCCCCAGCATTTT.

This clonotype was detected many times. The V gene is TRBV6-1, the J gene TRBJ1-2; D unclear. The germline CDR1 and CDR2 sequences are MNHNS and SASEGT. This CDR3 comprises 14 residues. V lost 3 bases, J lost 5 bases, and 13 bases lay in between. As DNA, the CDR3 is TGTGCCAGCAGTGAGGTTGGAGGAGGATATGGCTACACCTTC. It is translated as CASSEVGGGYGYTF.

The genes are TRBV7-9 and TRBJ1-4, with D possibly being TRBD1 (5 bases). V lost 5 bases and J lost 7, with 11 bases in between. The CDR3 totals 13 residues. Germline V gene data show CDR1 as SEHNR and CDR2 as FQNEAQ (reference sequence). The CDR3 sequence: CASSGGNSEKLFF. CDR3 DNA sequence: TGTGCCAGCAGCGGGGGTAACAGTGAAAAACTGTTTTTT.

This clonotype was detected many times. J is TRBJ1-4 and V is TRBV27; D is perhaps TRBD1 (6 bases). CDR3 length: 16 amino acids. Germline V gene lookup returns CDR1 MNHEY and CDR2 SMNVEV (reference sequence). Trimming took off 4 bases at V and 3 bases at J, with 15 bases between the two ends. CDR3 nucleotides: TGTGCCAGCAGTTATATTCCCGGGACATCTAATGAAAAACTGTTTTTT. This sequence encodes CASSYIPGTSNEKLFF.

CDR3 DNA: TGTGCCAGCAGCGTACAGGGGGCTCTGTACAACATTCAGTACTTC. Translating gives CASSVQGALYNIQYF. V usage is TRBV11-2 and J usage is TRBJ2-4, with 9 nucleotides matching TRBD1. Germline V lookup: CDR1 SGHAT, CDR2 FQNNGV. J gave up 7 bases and V 5 bases, and 9 bases lay outside the gene matches. The CDR3 contains 15 residues. The full variable domain, with the rest looked up from reference TRBV11-2 and TRBJ2-4, is EAGVAQSPRYKIIEKRQSVAFWCNPISGHATLYWYQQILGQGPKLLIQFQNNGVVDDSQLPKDRFSAERLKGVDSTLKIQPAKLEDSAVYLCASSVQGALYNIQYFGAGTRLSVL.

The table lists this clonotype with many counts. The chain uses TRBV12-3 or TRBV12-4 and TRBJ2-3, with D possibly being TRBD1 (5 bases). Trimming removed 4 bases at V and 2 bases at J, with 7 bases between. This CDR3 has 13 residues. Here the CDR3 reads CASSWTHTDTQYF. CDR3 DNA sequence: TGTGCCAGCAGTTGGACACACACAGATACGCAGTATTTT.

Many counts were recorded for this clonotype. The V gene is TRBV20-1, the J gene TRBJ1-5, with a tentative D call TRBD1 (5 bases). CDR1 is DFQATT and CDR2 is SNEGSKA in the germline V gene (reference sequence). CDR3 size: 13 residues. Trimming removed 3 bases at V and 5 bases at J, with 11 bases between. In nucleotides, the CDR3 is TGCAGTGCTAGTTACAGGAGAGATCAGCCCCAGCATTTT. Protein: CSASYRRDQPQHF.

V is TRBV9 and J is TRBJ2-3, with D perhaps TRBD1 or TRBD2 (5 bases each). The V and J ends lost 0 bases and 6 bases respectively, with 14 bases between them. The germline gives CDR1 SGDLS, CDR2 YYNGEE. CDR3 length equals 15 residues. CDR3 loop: CASSVAGRSSDTQYF. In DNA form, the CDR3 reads TGTGCCAGCAGCGTAGCGGGACGTAGCAGTGATACGCAGTATTTT.

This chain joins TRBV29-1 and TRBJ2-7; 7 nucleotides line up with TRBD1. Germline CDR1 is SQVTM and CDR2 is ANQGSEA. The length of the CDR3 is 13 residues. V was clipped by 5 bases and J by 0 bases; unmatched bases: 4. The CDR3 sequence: CSVRGPRSYEQYF. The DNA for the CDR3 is TGCAGCGTTAGGGGGCCCCGCTCCTACGAGCAGTACTTC.

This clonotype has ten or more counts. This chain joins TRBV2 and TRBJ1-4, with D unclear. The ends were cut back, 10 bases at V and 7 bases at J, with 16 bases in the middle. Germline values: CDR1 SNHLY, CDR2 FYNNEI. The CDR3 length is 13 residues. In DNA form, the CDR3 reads TGTGCCAATGGGGTGGGGATCGGTGAAAAACTGTTTTTT. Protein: CANGVGIGEKLFF.

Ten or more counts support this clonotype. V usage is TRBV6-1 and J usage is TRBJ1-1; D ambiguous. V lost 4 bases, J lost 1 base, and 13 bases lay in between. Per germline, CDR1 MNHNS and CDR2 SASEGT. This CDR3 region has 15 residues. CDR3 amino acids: CASSVPGRANTEAFF. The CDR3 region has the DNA TGTGCCAGCAGTGTTCCCGGACGGGCGAACACTGAAGCTTTCTTT.

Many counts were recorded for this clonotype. Here the CDR3 reads CASAPIHRAGGNTIYF. The CDR3, as DNA: TGTGCTAGTGCGCCCATTCACAGGGCAGGTGGAAACACCATATATTTT. This sequence joins TRBV12-5 and TRBJ1-3; D may be TRBD1 (6 bases). This CDR3 has 16 residues. Trimming removed 7 bases from V and 3 bases from J, with 19 bases in between. Germline values: CDR1 LGHNT, CDR2 FRNRAP. Complete variable domain (other parts from reference TRBV12-5 and TRBJ1-3): DARVTQTPRHKVTEMGQEVTMRCQPILGHNTVFWYRQTMMQGLELLAYFRNRAPLDDSGMPKDRFSAEMPDATLATLKIQPSEPRDSAVYFCASAPIHRAGGNTIYFGEGSWLTVV.

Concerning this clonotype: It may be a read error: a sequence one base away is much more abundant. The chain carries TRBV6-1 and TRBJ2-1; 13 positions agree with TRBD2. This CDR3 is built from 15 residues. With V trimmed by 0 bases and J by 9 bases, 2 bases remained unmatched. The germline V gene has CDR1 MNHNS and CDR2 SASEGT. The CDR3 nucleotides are TGTGCCAGCAGTGAAGCGACTAGCGGGGGGTTTGAGCAGTTCTTC. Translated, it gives CASSEATSGGFEQFF.

The CDR3 DNA is TGCAGTGCTAGAGTCAGCGGGGGGGAGAGGGATACGCAGTATTTT. This gives the protein CSARVSGGERDTQYF. This chain uses TRBV20-1 with TRBJ2-3; TRBD2 aligns across 10 bases. This CDR3 contains 15 residues. J lost 6 bases, V lost 1 base, and 7 bases had no gene match. CDR1 DFQATT and CDR2 SNEGSKA come from the germline V gene (reference sequence).

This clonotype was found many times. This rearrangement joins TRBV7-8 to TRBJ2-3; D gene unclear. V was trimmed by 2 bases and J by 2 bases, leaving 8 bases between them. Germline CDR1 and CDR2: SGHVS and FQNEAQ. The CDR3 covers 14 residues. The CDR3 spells CASSLRMTTDTQYF. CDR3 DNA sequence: TGTGCCAGCAGCTTAAGAATGACCACAGATACGCAGTATTTT.

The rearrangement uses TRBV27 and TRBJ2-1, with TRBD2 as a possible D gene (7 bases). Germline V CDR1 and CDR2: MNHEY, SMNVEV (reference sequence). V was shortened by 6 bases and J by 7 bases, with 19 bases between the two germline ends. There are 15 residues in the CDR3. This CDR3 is CASRAVGGLRNEQFF. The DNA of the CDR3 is TGTGCCAGCAGGGCCGTGGGGGGGCTTCGGAATGAGCAGTTCTTC.

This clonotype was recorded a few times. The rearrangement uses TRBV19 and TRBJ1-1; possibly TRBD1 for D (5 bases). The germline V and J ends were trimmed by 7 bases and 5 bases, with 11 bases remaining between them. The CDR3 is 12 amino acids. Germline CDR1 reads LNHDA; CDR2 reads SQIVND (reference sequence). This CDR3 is CASIRGGTEAFF. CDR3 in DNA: TGTGCCAGTATACGGGGCGGTACTGAAGCTTTCTTT.

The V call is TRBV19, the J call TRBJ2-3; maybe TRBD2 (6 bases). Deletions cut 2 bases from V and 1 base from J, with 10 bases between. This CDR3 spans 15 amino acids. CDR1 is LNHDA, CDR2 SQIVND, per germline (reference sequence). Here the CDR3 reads CASSIQTGGTDTQYF. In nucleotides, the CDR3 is TGTGCCAGTAGTATACAAACGGGGGGCACAGATACGCAGTATTTT.

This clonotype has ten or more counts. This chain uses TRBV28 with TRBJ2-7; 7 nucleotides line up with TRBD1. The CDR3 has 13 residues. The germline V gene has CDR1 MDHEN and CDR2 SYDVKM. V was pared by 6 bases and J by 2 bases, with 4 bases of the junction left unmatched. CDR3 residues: CASSYGQAYEQYF. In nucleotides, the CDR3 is TGTGCCAGCAGCTATGGACAGGCCTACGAGCAGTACTTC.

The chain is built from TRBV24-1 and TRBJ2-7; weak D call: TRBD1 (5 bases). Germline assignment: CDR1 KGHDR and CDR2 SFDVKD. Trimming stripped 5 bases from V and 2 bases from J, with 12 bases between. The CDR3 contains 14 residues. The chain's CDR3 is CATSARTYPYEQYF. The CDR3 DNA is TGTGCCACCAGTGCCAGGACATACCCCTACGAGCAGTACTTC.

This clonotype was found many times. The CDR3 spells CASSQVGQRNSPLHF. For the CDR3, the DNA is TGCGCCAGCAGCCAAGTAGGACAGAGGAATTCACCCCTCCACTTT. The chain links TRBV4-1 to TRBJ1-6; weak D call: TRBD1 (6 bases). The V end was cut by 1 base, the J end by 7 bases, with 11 bases between. The germline V gene encodes CDR1 MGHRA and CDR2 YSYEKL. The CDR3 runs 15 residues.

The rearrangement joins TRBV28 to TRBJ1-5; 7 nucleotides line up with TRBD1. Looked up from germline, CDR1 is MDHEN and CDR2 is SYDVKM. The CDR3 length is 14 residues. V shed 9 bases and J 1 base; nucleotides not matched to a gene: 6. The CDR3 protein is CASKMGQSNQPQHF. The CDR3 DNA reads TGTGCCAGTAAGATGGGACAGAGCAATCAGCCCCAGCATTTT.

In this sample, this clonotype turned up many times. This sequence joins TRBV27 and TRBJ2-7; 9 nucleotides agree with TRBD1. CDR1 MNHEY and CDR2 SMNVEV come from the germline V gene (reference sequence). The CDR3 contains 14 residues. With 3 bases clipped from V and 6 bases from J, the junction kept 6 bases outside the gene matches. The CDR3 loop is CASSFPWTGAEQYF. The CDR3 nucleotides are TGTGCCAGCAGTTTCCCCTGGACAGGGGCCGAGCAGTACTTC.

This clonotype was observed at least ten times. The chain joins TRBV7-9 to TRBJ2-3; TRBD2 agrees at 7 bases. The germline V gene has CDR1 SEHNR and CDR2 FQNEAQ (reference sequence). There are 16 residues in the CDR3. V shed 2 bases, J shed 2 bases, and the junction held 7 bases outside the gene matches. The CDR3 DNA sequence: TGTGCCAGCAGCTTAAGGGCGGGGGTGACCACAGATACGCAGTATTTT. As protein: CASSLRAGVTTDTQYF. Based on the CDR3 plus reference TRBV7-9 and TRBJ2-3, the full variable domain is DTGVSQNPRHKITKRGQNVTFRCDPISEHNRLYWYRQTLGQGPEFLTYFQNEAQLEKSRLLSDRFSAERPKGSFSTLEIQRTEQGDSAMYLCASSLRAGVTTDTQYFGPGTRLTVL.

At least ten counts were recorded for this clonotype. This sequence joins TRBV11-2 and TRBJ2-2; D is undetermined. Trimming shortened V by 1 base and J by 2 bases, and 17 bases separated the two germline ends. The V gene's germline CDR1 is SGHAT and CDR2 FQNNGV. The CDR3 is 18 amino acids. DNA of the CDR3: TGTGCCAGCAGCTTAGGGGGTACTGTGGATCGAAACACCGGGGAGCTGTTTTTT. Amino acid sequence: CASSLGGTVDRNTGELFF.

The CDR3 reads CATSRGTGLGLGNTGELFF. DNA for the CDR3: TGTGCCACCAGCAGAGGAACGGGACTGGGGCTCGGAAACACCGGGGAGCTGTTTTTT. The chain joins TRBV15 to TRBJ2-2, with D possibly TRBD2 on 6 matching bases. The germline V gene encodes CDR1 LNHNV and CDR2 YYDKDF (reference sequence). CDR3 length equals 19 residues. Trimming cost V 1 base and J 2 bases, with 20 bases left between them.